This T cell receptor beta chain was found in a study of OX40 agonist ivuxolimab in advanced cancers. As for this clone: Its antigen remains unknown.

Repertoires were generated with immunoSEQ multiplex PCR, while TCRdb's copy carries only in-frame clones and drops some. The sample consists of over 60,000 clones, 65% to 85% of them appearing once. The CDR3 extends over 17 amino acids. V was clipped by 1 base and J by 5 bases, with 20 bases between them. Germline CDR1 reads LGHNA; CDR2 reads YNFKEQ. Findings and limits, study-wide: Dose levels from 0.1 to 3.0 mg/kg saw CD4+ and CD8+ blood T cells expand clonally by week 6. In CD8+ T cells, expanded clones were on average more numerous than in CD4+.

The sequence was obtained from an adult with an advanced solid tumor such as melanoma, head and neck, liver or kidney cancer. The chain recombines TRBV4-2 with TRBJ1-2; D may be TRBD1 (5 bases). The sample consisted of CD4+ or CD8+ T cells sorted from blood, taken in a trial of the OX40 agonist ivuxolimab. The CDR3 region is CASSQVWGEADGYGYTF. CDR3 bases: TGTGCCAGCAGCCAAGTTTGGGGGGAAGCCGACGGGTATGGCTACACCTTC.